This T cell receptor (beta chain) originates from a study of tumor and adjacent non-tumor tissue in lung cancer. The CDR3 runs 14 residues. Germline CDR1 DFQATT, CDR2 SNEGSKA (reference sequence). The germline V and J ends were trimmed by 0 bases and 7 bases, with 13 bases remaining between them. The library came from three nested PCR rounds adapted from ARM-PCR protocols. TCRdb passed the multiplex PCR reads through MiXCR, listing each CDR3 protein once. The sample has around 200,000 distinct CDR3 sequences; around 70% are singletons. Whole-study findings and limits: TCR diversity was significantly greater in tumor than normal lung tissue. Top 100 clones took a larger repertoire share in normal lung.

This clonotype was picked up many times. Its antigen is not identified. This sample's RNA came from whole unsorted tissue. The V call is TRBV20-1, the J call TRBJ2-1; D perhaps matches TRBD1 (6 bases). The source is a man aged 60-69 years with non-small cell lung cancer. Sequenced: lung tumor tissue. The CDR3 sequence is CSARDVQGKNEQFF. As DNA, the CDR3 is TGCAGTGCTAGAGATGTCCAGGGGAAAAATGAGCAGTTCTTC.